These 12 T cell receptor beta chains came from one sample sequenced in a study of T cells in Graves' hyperthyroidism and ophthalmopathy. The source material, RNA transcripts, was used to amplify TCR beta CDR3 regions. First-round RT-PCR targeting the TCR CDR3 was performed with the HTBI primer set. Via MiXCR, TCRdb re-called the multiplex PCR reads, giving one row per CDR3 protein. The sample lists 550,000 to 700,000 distinct CDR3 sequences, around 45% occurring once. What was sequenced was peripheral blood or thyroid tissue (not recorded which). The receptors stem from an adult woman with Graves' disease, either hyperthyroidism or ophthalmopathy (not recorded which).

The sample holds many counts of this clonotype. The chain uses TRBV15 and TRBJ2-6; no definite D call. The germline CDR1 and CDR2 sequences are LNHNV and YYDKDF (reference sequence). Trimming took off 0 bases at V and 0 bases at J, with 6 bases between the two ends. The CDR3 is 16 amino acids. The CDR3 sequence: CATSRDGHSGANVLTF. CDR3 nucleotide sequence: TGTGCCACCAGCAGAGATGGCCACTCTGGGGCCAACGTCCTGACTTTC. Full variable domain (rest looked up from reference TRBV15 and TRBJ2-6): DAMVIQNPRYQVTQFGKPVTLSCSQTLNHNVMYWYQQKSSQAPKLLFHYYDKDFNNEADTPDNFQSRRPNTSFCFLDIRSPGLGDTAMYLCATSRDGHSGANVLTFGAGSRLTVL.

The chain has TRBV9 and TRBJ2-2; 7 nucleotides line up with TRBD1. The CDR3 loop spans 16 amino acids. After removal of 0 bases from V and 5 bases from J, the junction contained 7 bases not matched to a gene. The germline V gene encodes CDR1 SGDLS and CDR2 YYNGEE. The DNA for the CDR3 is TGTGCCAGCAGCGTAGCGAGGACAGGCCGAACCGGGGAGCTGTTTTTT. Its protein product is CASSVARTGRTGELFF.

Note on this clonotype: The junction departs from germline at one end; a sequencing error may be responsible. The J gene is TRBJ2-7, the V gene TRBV30; D may be TRBD1 (5 bases). Germline V CDR1 and CDR2: GTSNPN, SVGIG (reference sequence). This CDR3 is built from 12 residues. Here the CDR3 DNA reads TGTGCCCGGAGTGACAGTTCAAGCGAGCAGTACTTC. As protein: CARSDSSSEQYF. The full variable domain, with the rest looked up from reference TRBV30 and TRBJ2-7, is SQTIHQWPATLVQPVGSPLSLECTVEGTSNPNLYWYRQAAGRGLQLLFYSVGIGQISSEVPQNLSASRPQDRQFILSSKKLLLSDSGFYLCARSDSSSEQYFGPGTRLTVT.

The CDR3 sequence is CASSKDRPNEKLFF. CDR3 DNA: TGCGCCAGCAGCAAGGACAGGCCAAATGAAAAACTGTTTTTT. The chain uses TRBV5-1 and TRBJ1-4; 7 bases map to TRBD1. The V gene end was trimmed by 4 bases and the J gene end by 5 bases; junction bases not matched to a gene: 5. In germline, CDR1 is SGHRS, CDR2 YFSETQ. The CDR3 covers 14 residues.

The rearrangement uses TRBV7-2 and TRBJ2-5; D tentatively reads TRBD1 or TRBD2 (5 bases each). The germline gives CDR1 SGHTA, CDR2 FQGNSA. V dropped 3 bases and J dropped 6 bases, with 8 bases sitting between them. The length of the CDR3 is 12 residues. CDR3 DNA: TGTGCCAGCAGCTTTACGGGACAGACCCAGTACTTC. As protein: CASSFTGQTQYF.

The chain recombines TRBV7-9 with TRBJ2-7; D gene unclear. V was shortened by 5 bases and J by 8 bases, with 16 bases between the two germline ends. The CDR3 extends over 13 amino acids. Germline V CDR1 and CDR2: SEHNR, FQNEAQ (reference sequence). Here the CDR3 reads CASSEDQAYQQYF. The CDR3 coding sequence is TGTGCCAGCAGCGAAGACCAAGCGTACCAGCAGTACTTC.

The chain is built from TRBV19 and TRBJ1-1; D gene ambiguous. V lost 8 bases, J lost 7 bases, and 8 bases lay in between. The germline V gene has CDR1 LNHDA and CDR2 SQIVND (reference sequence). The CDR3 sequence is 10 residues long. The CDR3 DNA follows: TGTGCCAGTCCCTTAAATGAAGCTTTCTTT. Protein sequence: CASPLNEAFF.

This clonotype was observed many times. The chain carries TRBV9 and TRBJ1-2, with D uncertain. CDR3 length equals 14 residues. V was pared by 3 bases and J by 2 bases, with 11 bases between. Per the germline V gene, CDR1 is SGDLS and CDR2 is YYNGEE. The DNA of the CDR3 is TGTGCCAGCAGCGGTTCTTCCAGCAACTATGGCTACACCTTC. Its translation: CASSGSSSNYGYTF.

The chain has TRBV6-1 and TRBJ1-1; D unresolved. Germline CDR1 is MNHNS and CDR2 is SASEGT. CDR3 length: 14 amino acids. Trimming cost V 7 bases and J 0 bases, with 12 bases left between them. CDR3 DNA sequence: TGTGCCAGCATTGGGCCATACCTGAACACTGAAGCTTTCTTT. Protein sequence: CASIGPYLNTEAFF.

At least ten counts were recorded for this clonotype. The genes are TRBV6-5 and TRBJ1-1; possibly TRBD1 for D (5 bases). Per germline, CDR1 MNHEY and CDR2 SVGAGI. Trimming took 7 bases from V and 4 from J, leaving 22 bases between them. This CDR3 is built from 16 residues. CDR3 in amino acids: CASTPRGEVLGTEAFF. Written as DNA, the CDR3 is TGTGCCAGCACACCCCGGGGGGAGGTTTTGGGCACTGAAGCTTTCTTT.

For this clonotype: This may stem from a read error, because a much larger clone lies one nucleotide away. This sequence joins TRBV11-3 and TRBJ2-7, with D possibly TRBD2 on 5 matching bases. The V gene lost 4 bases and the J gene lost 7 bases, with 17 bases spanning the gap. The CDR3 has 14 residues. CDR1 is SGHNT, CDR2 YENEEA, per germline. The CDR3 DNA is TGTGCCAGCAGCTCAGTTACGGGGTTGGAAGAGCAGTACTTC. Encoded protein: CASSSVTGLEEQYF.

This clonotype was recorded at least ten times. The rearrangement links TRBV5-6 to TRBJ1-2; TRBD1 might be the D (6 bases). Trimming pared 0 bases from V and 5 bases from J, leaving 8 bases between. The CDR3 extends over 13 amino acids. CDR1 and CDR2 from the germline V gene are SGHDT and YYEEEE. The CDR3 spells CASSLEGEYGYTF. CDR3 DNA: TGTGCCAGCAGCTTGGAGGGGGAGTATGGCTACACCTTC.